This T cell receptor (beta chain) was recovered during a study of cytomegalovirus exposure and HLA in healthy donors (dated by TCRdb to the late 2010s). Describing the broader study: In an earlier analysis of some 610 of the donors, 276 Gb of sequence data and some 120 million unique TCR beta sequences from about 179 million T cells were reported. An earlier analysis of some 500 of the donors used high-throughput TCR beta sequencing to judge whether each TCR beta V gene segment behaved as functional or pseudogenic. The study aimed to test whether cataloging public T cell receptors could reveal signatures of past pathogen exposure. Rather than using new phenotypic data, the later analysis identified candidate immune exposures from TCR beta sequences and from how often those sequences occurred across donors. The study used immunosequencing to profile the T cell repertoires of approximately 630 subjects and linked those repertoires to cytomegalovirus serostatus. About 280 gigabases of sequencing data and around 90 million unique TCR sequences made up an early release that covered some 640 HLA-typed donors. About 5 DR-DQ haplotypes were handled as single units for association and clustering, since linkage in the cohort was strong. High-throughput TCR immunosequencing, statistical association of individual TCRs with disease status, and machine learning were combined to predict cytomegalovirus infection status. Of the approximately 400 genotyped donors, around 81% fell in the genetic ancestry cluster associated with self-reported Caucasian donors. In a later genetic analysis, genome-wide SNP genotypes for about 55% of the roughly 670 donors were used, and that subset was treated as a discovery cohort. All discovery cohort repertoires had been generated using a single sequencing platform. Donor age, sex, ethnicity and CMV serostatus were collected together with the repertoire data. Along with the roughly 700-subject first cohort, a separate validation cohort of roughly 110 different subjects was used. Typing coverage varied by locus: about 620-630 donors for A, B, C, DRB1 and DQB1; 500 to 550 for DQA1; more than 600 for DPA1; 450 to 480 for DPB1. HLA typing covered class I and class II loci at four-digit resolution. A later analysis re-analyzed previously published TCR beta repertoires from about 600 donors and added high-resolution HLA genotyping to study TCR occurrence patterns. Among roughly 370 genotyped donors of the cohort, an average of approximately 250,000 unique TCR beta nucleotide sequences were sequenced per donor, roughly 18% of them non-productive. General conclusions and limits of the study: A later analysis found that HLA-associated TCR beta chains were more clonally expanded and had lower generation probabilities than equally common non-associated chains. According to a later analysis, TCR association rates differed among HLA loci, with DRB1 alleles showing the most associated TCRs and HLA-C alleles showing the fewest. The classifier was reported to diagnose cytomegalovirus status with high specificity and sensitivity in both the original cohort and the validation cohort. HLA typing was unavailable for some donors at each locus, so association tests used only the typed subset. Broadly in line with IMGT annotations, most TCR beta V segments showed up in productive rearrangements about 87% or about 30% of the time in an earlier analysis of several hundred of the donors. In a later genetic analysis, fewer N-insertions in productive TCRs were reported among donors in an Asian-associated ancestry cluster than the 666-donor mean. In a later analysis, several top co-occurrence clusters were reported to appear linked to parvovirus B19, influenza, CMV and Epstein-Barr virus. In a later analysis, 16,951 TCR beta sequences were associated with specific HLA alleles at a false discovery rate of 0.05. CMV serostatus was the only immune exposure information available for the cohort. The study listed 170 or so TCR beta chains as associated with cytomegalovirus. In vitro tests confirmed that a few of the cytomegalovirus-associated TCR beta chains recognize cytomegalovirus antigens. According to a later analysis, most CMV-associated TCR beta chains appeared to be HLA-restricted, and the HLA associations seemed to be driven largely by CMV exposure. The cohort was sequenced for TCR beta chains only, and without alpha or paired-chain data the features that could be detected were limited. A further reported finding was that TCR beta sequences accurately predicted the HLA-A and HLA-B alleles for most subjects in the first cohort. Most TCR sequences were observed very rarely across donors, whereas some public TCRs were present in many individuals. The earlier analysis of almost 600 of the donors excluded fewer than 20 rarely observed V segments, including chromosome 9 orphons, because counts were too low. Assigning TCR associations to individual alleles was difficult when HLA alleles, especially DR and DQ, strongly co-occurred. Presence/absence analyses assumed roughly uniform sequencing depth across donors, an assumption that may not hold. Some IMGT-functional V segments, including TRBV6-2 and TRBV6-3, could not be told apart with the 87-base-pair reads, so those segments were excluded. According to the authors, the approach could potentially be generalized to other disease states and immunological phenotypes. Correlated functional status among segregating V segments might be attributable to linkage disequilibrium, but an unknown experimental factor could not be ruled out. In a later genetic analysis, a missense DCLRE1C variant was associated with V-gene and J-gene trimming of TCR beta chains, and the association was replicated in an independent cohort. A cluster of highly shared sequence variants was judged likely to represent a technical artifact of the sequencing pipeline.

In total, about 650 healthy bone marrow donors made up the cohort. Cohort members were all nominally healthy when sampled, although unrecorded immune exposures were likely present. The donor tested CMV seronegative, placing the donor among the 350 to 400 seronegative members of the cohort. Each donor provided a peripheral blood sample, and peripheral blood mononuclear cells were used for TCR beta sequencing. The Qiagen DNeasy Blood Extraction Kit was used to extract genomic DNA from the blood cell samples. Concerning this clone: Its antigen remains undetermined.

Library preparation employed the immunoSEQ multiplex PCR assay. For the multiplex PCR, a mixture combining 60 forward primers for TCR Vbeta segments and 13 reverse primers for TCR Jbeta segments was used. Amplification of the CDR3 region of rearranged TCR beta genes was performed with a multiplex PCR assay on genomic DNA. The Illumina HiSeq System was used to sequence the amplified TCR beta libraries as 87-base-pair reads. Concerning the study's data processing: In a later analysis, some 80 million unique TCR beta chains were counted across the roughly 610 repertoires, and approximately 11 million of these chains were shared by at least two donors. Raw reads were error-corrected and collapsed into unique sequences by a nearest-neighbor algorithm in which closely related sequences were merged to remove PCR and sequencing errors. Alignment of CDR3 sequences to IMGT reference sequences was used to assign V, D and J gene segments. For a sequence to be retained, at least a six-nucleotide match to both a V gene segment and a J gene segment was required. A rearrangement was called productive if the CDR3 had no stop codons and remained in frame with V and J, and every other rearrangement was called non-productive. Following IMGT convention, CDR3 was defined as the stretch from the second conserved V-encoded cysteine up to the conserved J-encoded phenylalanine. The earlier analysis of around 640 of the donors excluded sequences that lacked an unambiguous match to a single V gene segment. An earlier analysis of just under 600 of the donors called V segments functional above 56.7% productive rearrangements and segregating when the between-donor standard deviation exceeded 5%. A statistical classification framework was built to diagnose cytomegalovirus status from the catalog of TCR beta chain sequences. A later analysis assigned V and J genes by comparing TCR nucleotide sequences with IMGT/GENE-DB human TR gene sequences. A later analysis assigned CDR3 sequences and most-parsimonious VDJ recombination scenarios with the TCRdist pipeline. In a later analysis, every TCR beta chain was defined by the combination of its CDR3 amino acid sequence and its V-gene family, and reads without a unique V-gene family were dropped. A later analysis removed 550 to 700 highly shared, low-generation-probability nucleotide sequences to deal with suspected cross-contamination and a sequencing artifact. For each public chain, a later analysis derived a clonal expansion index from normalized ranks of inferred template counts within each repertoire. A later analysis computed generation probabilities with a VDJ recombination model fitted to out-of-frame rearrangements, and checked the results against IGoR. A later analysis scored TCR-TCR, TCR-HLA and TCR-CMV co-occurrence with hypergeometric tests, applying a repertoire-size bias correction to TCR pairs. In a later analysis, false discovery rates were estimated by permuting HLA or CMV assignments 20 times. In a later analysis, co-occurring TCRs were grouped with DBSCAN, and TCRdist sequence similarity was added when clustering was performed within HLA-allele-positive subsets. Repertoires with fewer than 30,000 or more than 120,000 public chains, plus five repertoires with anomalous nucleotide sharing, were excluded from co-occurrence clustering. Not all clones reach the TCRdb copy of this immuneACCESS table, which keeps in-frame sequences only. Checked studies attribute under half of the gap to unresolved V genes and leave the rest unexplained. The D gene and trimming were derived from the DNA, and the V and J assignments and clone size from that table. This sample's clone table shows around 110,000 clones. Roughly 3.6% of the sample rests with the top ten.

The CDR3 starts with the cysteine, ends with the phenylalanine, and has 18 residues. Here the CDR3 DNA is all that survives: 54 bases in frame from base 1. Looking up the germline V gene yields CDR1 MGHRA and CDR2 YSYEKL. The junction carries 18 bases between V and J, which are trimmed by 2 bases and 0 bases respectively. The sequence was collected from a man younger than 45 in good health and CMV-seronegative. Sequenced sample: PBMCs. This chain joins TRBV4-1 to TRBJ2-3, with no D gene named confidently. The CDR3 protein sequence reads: CASSQHPLQSDSTDTQYF. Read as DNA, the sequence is TGCGCCAGCAGCCAACACCCGCTACAGTCTGATAGCACAGATACGCAGTATTTT.